A selection of T cell receptor beta chains follows, all from one sample in a study of T cells after yellow fever vaccination. One entry per CDR3 protein, called by TCRdb with MiXCR from the 5' RACE reads. This sample has about 340,000 distinct CDR3 sequences; roughly 4% occur once, and the top ten carry 20% to 30%. The specimen comprised PBMCs, sampled 5 days after the yellow fever booster vaccination. The receptors were gathered from a man younger than 35 who received the YFV17D yellow fever vaccine. The CDR3 runs from the conserved cysteine through the conserved F or W. Each record gives: D gene, V gene, J gene, clone size, CDR3 DNA, CDR3 protein. The D gene is left open where the match is weak. For some rows the clone size is stated as once, few or many, or as a class when expanded; others skip it.

D: NA
V: TRBV11-2
J: TRBJ2-3
size: NA
DNA: TGTGCCAGCAGCACCTATTCAGGGCCAGATACGCAGTATTTT
CDR3: CASSTYSGPDTQYF

D: TRBD1
V: TRBV5-1
J: TRBJ2-5
size: many
DNA: TGCGCCAGCAGCTACATCAGGGGGCCAGGGGAGACCCAGTACTTC
CDR3: CASSYIRGPGETQYF

D: NA
V: TRBV7-9
J: TRBJ1-5
size: many
DNA: TGTGCCAGCAGCTCCCGTCGGGGTGAGCCCCAGCATTTT
CDR3: CASSSRRGEPQHF

D: NA
V: TRBV12-3/TRBV12-4
J: TRBJ2-7
size: NA
DNA: TGTGCCAGCAGTTTAGTTGGGACATACTACGAGCAGTACTTC
CDR3: CASSLVGTYYEQYF

D: TRBD1
V: TRBV7-9
J: TRBJ1-1
size: many
DNA: TGTGCCAGCAGTTCCCAGGGGGATGAAGCTTTCTTT
CDR3: CASSSQGDEAFF

D: NA
V: TRBV20-1
J: TRBJ2-1
size: few
DNA: TGCAGTGCTAGAGCCCCGGACTTCCGGGAGCAGTTCTTC
CDR3: CSARAPDFREQFF

D: NA
V: TRBV27
J: TRBJ2-1
size: few
DNA: TGTGCCAGCAGTGGCCCCGCTGTCTACAATGAGCAGTTCTTC
CDR3: CASSGPAVYNEQFF

D: TRBD2
V: TRBV9
J: TRBJ2-1
size: few
DNA: TGTGCCAGCAGCGTAAGCGGGGGGGCCTCCTACAATGAGCAGTTCTTC
CDR3: CASSVSGGASYNEQFF

D: NA
V: TRBV5-1
J: TRBJ1-1
size: NA
DNA: TGCGCCAGCAGCTTAAAAGGTGCAGGAGGCACTGAAGCTTTCTTT
CDR3: CASSLKGAGGTEAFF

D: NA
V: TRBV5-4
J: TRBJ2-7
size: NA
DNA: TGTGCCAGCAGCTTCGACAGGGTGGGAGGCGAGCAGTACTTC
CDR3: CASSFDRVGGEQYF

D: NA
V: TRBV5-1
J: TRBJ2-1
size: few
DNA: TGCGCCAGCAGCGAGGGGGGTATATCCTACAATGAGCAGTTCTTC
CDR3: CASSEGGISYNEQFF

D: NA
V: TRBV11-3
J: TRBJ2-1
size: NA
DNA: TGTGCCAGCAGCTTGGGGGGAGGGGGCGGCGATGAGCAGTTCTTC
CDR3: CASSLGGGGGDEQFF

D: NA
V: TRBV6-2/TRBV6-3
J: TRBJ2-2
size: many
DNA: TGTGCCAGCAAAATTCGGGGCAGGACGGACACCGGGGAGCTGTTTTTT
CDR3: CASKIRGRTDTGELFF

D: TRBD1
V: TRBV7-2
J: TRBJ2-2
size: few
DNA: TGTGCCAGCAGCTTAGTTGGTGGACAGGGACACGGGGAGCTGTTTTTT
CDR3: CASSLVGGQGHGELFF

D: NA
V: TRBV29-1
J: TRBJ1-2
size: many
DNA: TGCAGCGTGACCGGGGCCAACTATGGCTACACCTTC
CDR3: CSVTGANYGYTF

D: TRBD2
V: TRBV4-3
J: TRBJ2-3
size: few
DNA: TGCGCCAGCAGCTCGACGGGGGGAGCGGGACGCACAGATACGCAGTATTTT
CDR3: CASSSTGGAGRTDTQYF

D: TRBD2
V: TRBV10-3
J: TRBJ2-3
size: few
DNA: TGTGCCGTTCAGGAACCGACTAGCGGGGGGGCAAATACGCAGTATTTT
CDR3: CAVQEPTSGGANTQYF

D: TRBD2
V: TRBV5-1
J: TRBJ2-3
size: NA
DNA: TGCGCCAGCAGAGGGGAGGGAGCAGATACGCAGTATTTT
CDR3: CASRGEGADTQYF

D: NA
V: TRBV18
J: TRBJ1-5
size: few
DNA: TGTGCCAGCTCACCGCGGGGGGCGTATAGCAATCAGCCCCAGCATTTT
CDR3: CASSPRGAYSNQPQHF

D: TRBD1
V: TRBV29-1
J: TRBJ2-5
size: many
DNA: TGCAGCGCTGTTGGGACAGGTCGTCAGACCCAGTACTTC
CDR3: CSAVGTGRQTQYF

D: TRBD1
V: TRBV6-5
J: TRBJ2-7
size: few
DNA: TGTGCCAGCACCAAGGACAGGGGTTACTCCTACGAGCAGTACTTC
CDR3: CASTKDRGYSYEQYF

D: NA
V: TRBV7-2
J: TRBJ1-4
size: many
DNA: TGTGCCAGCAGCGCCCAATTGGGGGGACCGAATGAAAAACTGTTTTTT
CDR3: CASSAQLGGPNEKLFF

D: TRBD1
V: TRBV7-8
J: TRBJ2-1
size: many
DNA: TGTGCCAGCAGCTTGGGGACAGGGCTCGGGAATGAGCAGTTCTTC
CDR3: CASSLGTGLGNEQFF

D: TRBD1
V: TRBV5-5
J: TRBJ1-1
size: many
DNA: TGTGCCAGCAGCTTGGTTACAGGGGACACTGAAGCTTTCTTT
CDR3: CASSLVTGDTEAFF

D: NA
V: TRBV5-4
J: TRBJ1-1
size: few
DNA: TGTGCCAGCGGTCGCAGGGACCGGGACACTGAAGCTTTCTTT
CDR3: CASGRRDRDTEAFF

D: NA
V: TRBV6-5
J: TRBJ1-5
size: NA
DNA: TGTGCCAGCAGTCCTACAGGGTTAGGTAATCAGCCCCAGCATTTT
CDR3: CASSPTGLGNQPQHF

D: TRBD2
V: TRBV4-2
J: TRBJ2-5
size: many
DNA: TGTGCCAGCAGCCAAGACGGGACTACCTTCTTAGAGACCCAGTACTTC
CDR3: CASSQDGTTFLETQYF

D: NA
V: TRBV18
J: TRBJ2-6
size: few
DNA: TGTGCCAGCTCAGTAGCCAGCTCTGGGGCCAACGTCCTGACTTTC
CDR3: CASSVASSGANVLTF

D: NA
V: TRBV6-4
J: TRBJ2-1
size: NA
DNA: TGTGCCAGCAGTGACTCAGATGTGGTAGCCGGAGCCAAAAACATTCAGTTCTTC
CDR3: CASSDSDVVAGAKNIQFF

D: TRBD1
V: TRBV7-2
J: TRBJ2-1
size: NA
DNA: TGTGCCAGCAGCCGGGACAGGGTATCGGGGGAGCAGTTCTTC
CDR3: CASSRDRVSGEQFF

D: NA
V: TRBV5-4
J: TRBJ2-1
size: NA
DNA: TGTGCCAGCGGCAGAACCTTGACAGGTTCCTACAATGAGCAGTTCTTC
CDR3: CASGRTLTGSYNEQFF

D: NA
V: TRBV6-5
J: TRBJ2-3
size: NA
DNA: TGTGCCGGCAGCAAAACCGGGACGGCTAGCACAGATACGCAGTATTTT
CDR3: CAGSKTGTASTDTQYF

D: NA
V: TRBV29-1
J: TRBJ2-5
size: few
DNA: TGCAGCGTTGACCGTACGGAGACCCAGTACTTC
CDR3: CSVDRTETQYF

D: NA
V: TRBV12-3/TRBV12-4
J: TRBJ1-5
size: many
DNA: TGTGCCAGCAGTTTACGGGTGAGCCTGGACAGACAAAATCAGCCCCAGCATTTT
CDR3: CASSLRVSLDRQNQPQHF

D: TRBD1
V: TRBV29-1
J: TRBJ2-1
size: few
DNA: TGCAGCGTTGAAGGGGACAGGGAGATCCGTGAGCAGTTCTTC
CDR3: CSVEGDREIREQFF

D: TRBD2
V: TRBV28
J: TRBJ2-5
size: many
DNA: TGTGCCAGCAGTTTCTTGCGGGGGGGCGGGGAGACCCAGTACTTC
CDR3: CASSFLRGGGETQYF

D: NA
V: TRBV12-3/TRBV12-4
J: TRBJ1-3
size: NA
DNA: TGTGCCAGCAGTGTCATGTCCGGAGACACCATATATTTT
CDR3: CASSVMSGDTIYF

D: TRBD1
V: TRBV4-2
J: TRBJ1-1
size: many
DNA: TGTGCCAGCAGCCAAGATCTGACTACAGGGGACACTGAAGCTTTCTTT
CDR3: CASSQDLTTGDTEAFF

D: NA
V: TRBV4-2
J: TRBJ1-2
size: few
DNA: TGTGCCAGCAGCCAGGCATTTAACTATGGCTACACCTTC
CDR3: CASSQAFNYGYTF

D: NA
V: TRBV11-2
J: TRBJ2-6
size: NA
DNA: TGTGCCAGCAGCCTTTGGCCAGGTTACCCCTCTGGGGCCAACGTCCTGACTTTC
CDR3: CASSLWPGYPSGANVLTF

D: NA
V: TRBV27
J: TRBJ2-5
size: few
DNA: TGTGCCAGCAGGGAGATTAGGGGAGAGACCCAGTACTTC
CDR3: CASREIRGETQYF